These 7 T cell receptor beta chains originate from one sample sequenced in a study of vaccination and CD4 T cells after COVID-19. These TCRs' antigens remain unknown. CD4+ T cells that had been cultured provided DNA sequenced with the Oncomine TCR Beta short-read assay. TCRdb reprocessed the PCR reads with MiXCR, giving one entry per CDR3 protein. This sample has about 15,000 distinct CDR3 sequences, with about 53% found just once. As to treatment: approximately 11-day PBMC culture with coronavirus spike peptide pools or control peptides (ViraFEST assay). Material: CD4+ T cells from blood, cultured in vitro, obtained before SARS-CoV-2 vaccination. The source is a human donor who had recovered from COVID-19.

The J gene is TRBJ1-6, the V gene TRBV6-1; D gene uncertain. The germline V and J ends were trimmed by 5 bases and 13 bases, with 27 bases remaining between them. Germline-derived CDR1 and CDR2 are MNHNS and SASEGT. The CDR3 spans 17 residues. CDR3 sequence reads: CASSTRTQLGFQPPLHF. In nucleotides, the CDR3 is TGTGCCAGCAGTACGAGGACCCAGCTTGGATTCCAACCTCCCCTCCACTTT.

The chain employs TRBV20-1 and TRBJ2-5, with 7 bases identical to TRBD1. Per the germline V gene, CDR1 is DFQATT and CDR2 is SNEGSKA (reference sequence). The V and J ends lost 6 bases and 5 bases, in that order; junction bases with no gene match: 3. CDR3 length: 11 residues. CDR3 loop: CSARGWETQYF. The DNA for the CDR3 is TGCAGTGCCAGGGGGTGGGAGACCCAGTACTTC.

J is TRBJ2-7 and V is TRBV28; 7 bases fit TRBD2. CDR1 and CDR2 (germline): MDHEN, SYDVKM. This CDR3 region has 13 residues. Losses at the gene ends were 5 bases for V and 7 bases for J; bases not matched to a gene: 8. This chain's CDR3 is CASSPGTTREQYF. In DNA, the CDR3 is TGTGCCAGCAGTCCCGGGACTACCCGAGAGCAGTACTTC.

This rearrangement joins TRBV19 to TRBJ2-5; possibly TRBD2 for D (5 bases). Trimming stripped 7 bases from V and 7 bases from J, with 19 bases between. CDR1 is LNHDA, CDR2 SQIVND, per germline (reference sequence). The CDR3 has 14 amino acids. This CDR3 is CASTLSRGGSTQYF. The CDR3 coding sequence is TGTGCCAGTACCCTCTCCCGCGGCGGGTCGACCCAGTACTTC.

The rearrangement joins TRBV7-2 to TRBJ2-1; 7 bases fit TRBD2. V gave up 3 bases and J gave up 6 bases; unmatched junction bases: 8. Germline assignment: CDR1 SGHTA and CDR2 FQGNSA. CDR3 size: 15 residues. The CDR3 loop reads CASSLISGPGNEQFF. For the CDR3, the DNA is TGTGCCAGCAGCTTGATTAGCGGGCCTGGCAATGAGCAGTTCTTC. The full variable domain, with the rest looked up from reference TRBV7-2 and TRBJ2-1, is GAGVSQSPSNKVTEKGKDVELRCDPISGHTALYWYRQSLGQGLEFLIYFQGNSAPDKSGLPSDRFSAERTGGSVSTLTIQRTQQEDSAVYLCASSLISGPGNEQFFGPGTRLTVL.

This clonotype was detected only a few times. One end of the junction varies from germline; a read error may be responsible. V gene TRBV5-1 combines with J gene TRBJ1-1; 7 nucleotides align to TRBD1. The CDR3 is made up of 13 amino acids. Per the germline V gene, CDR1 is SGHRS and CDR2 is YFSETQ. The CDR3 here is CASTLTGSGEAFF. Here the CDR3 DNA reads TGCGCCAGCACCTTGACAGGGTCGGGTGAAGCTTTCTTT.

This clonotype appeared a few times. V gene TRBV6-2 or TRBV6-3 combines with J gene TRBJ2-2; D may be TRBD1 (5 bases). The CDR3 length is 14 residues. In germline, CDR1 is MNHEY, CDR2 SVGEGT. Trimming removed 5 bases at V and 13 bases at J, with 20 bases between. The CDR3: CASSRNRLAPVLFF. The CDR3 bases are TGTGCCAGCAGTCGTAACAGGTTAGCCCCGGTGCTGTTTTTT.